The present entry profiles one TCR beta chain with its context. The record originates from a study of blood T cell repertoires in COVID-19. As for the study in general: The United States, Italy and Spain were the sources of the acute and convalescent COVID-19 samples.

The repertoire was sequenced with immunoSEQ multiplex PCR; TCRdb's copy has only in-frame clones and lacks some. The sample consists of more than 250,000 clones, about 89% of them appearing once. The CDR3 totals 15 residues. V was pared by 6 bases and J by 5 bases, with 20 bases between. Germline V gene data show CDR1 as ENHRY and CDR2 as SYGVKD. This sequence was found in a woman in her twenties or thirties who had recovered from COVID-19. Sequencing used PBMCs or T cells enriched from blood (not recorded which). The chain joins TRBV10-3 to TRBJ2-7; D possibly corresponds to TRBD1 (6 bases). CDR3 sequence: CAISITGRLYDEQYF. CDR3 DNA: TGTGCCATCAGCATTACAGGGAGACTTTACGACGAGCAGTACTTC.